Listed here are 18 T cell receptor beta chains from one sample, sequenced in a study of cytomegalovirus exposure and HLA in healthy donors. Method: immunoSEQ multiplex PCR; TCRdb's copy keeps in-frame clones and lacks some. The top ten hold roughly 2.8% of the sample, which has about 200,000 clones, 80% to 90% seen once. The sequenced sample was PBMCs. All receptors derive from a woman in her late teens or twenties in good health and CMV-seronegative.

The chain couples TRBV9 to TRBJ2-1, with TRBD2 matching over 7 bases. The CDR3 covers 17 residues. CDR1 is SGDLS, CDR2 YYNGEE, per germline. J lost 1 base, V lost 3 bases, and 10 bases had no gene match. As DNA, the CDR3 is TGTGCCAGCAGCGGCGGGGCGCTCGGGGGGTCCTACAATGAGCAGTTCTTC. The encoded protein is CASSGGALGGSYNEQFF.

The CDR3 DNA reads as TGTGCCAGCAGTCCCGGGGGGGAGAAGGGGCCCCAGCATTTT. It is translated as CASSPGGEKGPQHF. The chain couples TRBV25-1 to TRBJ1-5; perhaps TRBD1 as D (5 bases). V lost 5 bases and J 9 bases, leaving 17 bases between the germline ends. The CDR3 extends over 14 amino acids. Germline V gives CDR1 MGHDK, CDR2 SYGVNS.

The chain's CDR3 is CASSFRGLGYGYTF. As DNA, the CDR3 is TGTGCCAGCAGCTTCAGGGGGCTCGGCTATGGCTACACCTTC. The rearrangement links TRBV28 to TRBJ1-2; 8 bases fit TRBD1. CDR1 and CDR2 (germline): MDHEN, SYDVKM. V lost 6 bases and J lost 4; bases outside the gene matches: 7. The CDR3 covers 14 residues.

This rearrangement joins TRBV28 to TRBJ1-5; 8 nucleotides agree with TRBD1. V dropped 5 bases and J dropped 0; count of bases not matched to a gene: 9. The CDR3 totals 17 residues. CDR1 MDHEN and CDR2 SYDVKM come from the germline V gene. As DNA, the CDR3 is TGTGCCAGCAGTCGACAGGGGAAGGGTTATAGCAATCAGCCCCAGCATTTT. Translation: CASSRQGKGYSNQPQHF.

The chain has TRBV28 and TRBJ1-5; 8 bases fit TRBD1. V lost 6 bases to trimming and J lost 4 bases; unmatched junction nucleotides: 8. The CDR3 loop spans 15 amino acids. Germline V gene sequence: CDR1 MDHEN, CDR2 SYDVKM. The CDR3 region has the DNA TGTGCCAGCAGACTGACAGGGGTTTCGAATCAGCCCCAGCATTTT. This codes for CASRLTGVSNQPQHF.

The CDR3 DNA sequence: TGTGCCAGCAGCTTAGCTAGCGGGAGCACAGATACGCAGTATTTT. This gives the protein CASSLASGSTDTQYF. The genes are TRBV7-9 and TRBJ2-3; 7 nucleotides agree with TRBD2. The CDR3 length is 15 residues. V lost 0 bases and J lost 0; bases outside the gene matches: 0. Germline V CDR1 and CDR2: SEHNR, FQNEAQ (reference sequence).

This sequence joins TRBV19 and TRBJ2-7, with D possibly TRBD2 on 5 matching bases. This CDR3 is 15 amino acids long. V was pared by 3 bases and J by 2 bases, with 14 bases between. Germline CDR1 is LNHDA and CDR2 is SQIVND (reference sequence). Here the CDR3 DNA reads TGTGCCAGTAGTATTGGGTCCGCCGGGGCCTACGAGCAGTACTTC. Encoded protein: CASSIGSAGAYEQYF.

The chain employs TRBV11-3 and TRBJ2-3, with TRBD2 matching over 14 bases. The V gene end was trimmed by 3 bases and the J gene end by 3 bases; junction bases not matched to a gene: 2. Per germline, CDR1 SGHNT and CDR2 YENEEA. CDR3 length: 16 residues. The CDR3 protein is CASSFGTSGRTDTQYF. Written as DNA, the CDR3 is TGTGCCAGCAGCTTTGGGACTAGCGGGAGAACAGATACGCAGTATTTT.

V usage is TRBV28 and J usage is TRBJ1-5; D is ambiguous. CDR3 length: 17 residues. The V and J ends lost 3 bases and 0 bases respectively, with 15 bases between them. The germline CDR1 and CDR2 sequences are MDHEN and SYDVKM. CDR3 sequence: CASSFPGSHYSNQPQHF. For the CDR3, the DNA is TGTGCCAGCAGTTTCCCCGGGTCCCATTATAGCAATCAGCCCCAGCATTTT.

In nucleotides, the CDR3 is TGCGCCAGCAGCCAAGAGAGGGGGGGGCTGGGCAGGGCCACTGGAAACACCATATATTTT. Amino acids: CASSQERGGLGRATGNTIYF. The chain is built from TRBV4-1 and TRBJ1-3, with D perhaps TRBD1 (6 bases). Germline values: CDR1 MGHRA, CDR2 YSYEKL. The CDR3 has 20 amino acids. Trimming pared 0 bases from V and 2 bases from J, leaving 23 bases between.

Here the CDR3 reads CASSEASADTQYF. DNA for the CDR3: TGTGCCAGCAGTGAGGCTAGCGCCGATACGCAGTATTTT. The rearrangement joins TRBV6-4 to TRBJ2-3; tentatively, D is TRBD2 (6 bases). Trimming removed 3 bases from V and 6 bases from J, with 10 bases in between. Germline CDR1 and CDR2: MRHNA and SNTAGT. The CDR3 has 13 residues.

The chain employs TRBV7-9 and TRBJ2-3, with a tentative D call TRBD2 (5 bases). The germline CDR1 and CDR2 sequences are SEHNR and FQNEAQ (reference sequence). Trimming removed 4 bases from V and 2 bases from J, with 13 bases in between. The CDR3 is 15 residues long. For the CDR3, the DNA is TGTGCCAGCAGCTCAGAACTGGACTTCACAGATACGCAGTATTTT. As protein: CASSSELDFTDTQYF.

The chain joins TRBV9 to TRBJ2-3; 8 bases fit TRBD2. Germline V CDR1 and CDR2: SGDLS, YYNGEE. The CDR3 consists of 15 residues. Losses at the gene ends were 3 bases for V and 4 bases for J; bases not matched to a gene: 7. CDR3 in amino acids: CASSGIAGRSDTQYF. The CDR3, as DNA: TGTGCCAGCAGCGGTATAGCGGGAAGATCAGATACGCAGTATTTT.

The sample holds one count of this clone. J is TRBJ1-1 and V is TRBV19; tentatively, D is TRBD1 (6 bases). Trimming pared 5 bases from V and 2 bases from J, leaving 12 bases between. The CDR3 is made up of 14 amino acids. Germline CDR1 reads LNHDA; CDR2 reads SQIVND (reference sequence). CDR3 amino acids: CASSVQGINTEAFF. In nucleotides, the CDR3 is TGTGCCAGTAGTGTGCAGGGGATAAACACTGAAGCTTTCTTT.

V usage is TRBV28 and J usage is TRBJ1-2; 8 bases align to TRBD1. This CDR3 region has 13 residues. The V gene end was trimmed by 5 bases and the J gene end by 7 bases; junction bases not matched to a gene: 6. The germline V gene encodes CDR1 MDHEN and CDR2 SYDVKM. CDR3 nucleotide sequence: TGTGCCAGCAGTACCCCGGACAGGGTTGGCTACACCTTC. It codes for CASSTPDRVGYTF.

V is TRBV5-6 and J is TRBJ2-2, with 8 bases matching TRBD1. CDR3 length: 15 residues. V gave up 2 bases and J gave up 7 bases; unmatched junction bases: 7. Germline values: CDR1 SGHDT, CDR2 YYEEEE. CDR3 protein: CASSFLDRAVGELFF. The CDR3 DNA is TGTGCCAGCAGCTTTTTGGACAGGGCTGTCGGGGAGCTGTTTTTT.

The rearrangement joins TRBV6-4 to TRBJ2-6; D is perhaps TRBD1 (6 bases). V was pared by 6 bases and J by 2 bases, with 11 bases between. The CDR3 is made up of 15 amino acids. The V gene's germline CDR1 is MRHNA and CDR2 SNTAGT. CDR3: CASSPRGTGANVLTF. CDR3 sequence (DNA): TGTGCCAGCAGCCCCAGGGGCACTGGGGCCAACGTCCTGACTTTC.

This clone occurred a few times. The chain uses TRBV9 and TRBJ2-7; D not certain. The length of the CDR3 is 14 residues. V lost 1 base to trimming and J lost 3 bases, with 11 bases between them. From germline, CDR1 is SGDLS and CDR2 YYNGEE. The CDR3 protein is CASSVSDGLYEQYF. The CDR3 DNA sequence: TGTGCCAGCAGCGTATCGGATGGGCTCTACGAGCAGTACTTC.